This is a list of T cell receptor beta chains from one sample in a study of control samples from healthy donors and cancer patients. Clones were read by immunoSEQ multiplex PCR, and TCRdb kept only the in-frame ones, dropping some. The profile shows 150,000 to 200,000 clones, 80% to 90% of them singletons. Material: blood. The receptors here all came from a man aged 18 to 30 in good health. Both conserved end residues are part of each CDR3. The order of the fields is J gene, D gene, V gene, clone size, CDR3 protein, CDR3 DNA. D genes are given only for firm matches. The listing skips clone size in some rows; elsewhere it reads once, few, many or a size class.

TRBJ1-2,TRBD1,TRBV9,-,CASSLDRGSGYTF,TGTGCCAGCAGCTTGGACAGGGGGAGTGGCTACACCTTC
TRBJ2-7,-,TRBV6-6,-,CASRMTELGSYEQYF,TGTGCCAGCAGGATGACAGAGTTGGGGTCCTACGAGCAGTACTTC
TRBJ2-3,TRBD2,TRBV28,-,CASSLGLAGGTQYF,TGTGCCAGCAGTTTAGGACTAGCGGGGGGAACGCAGTATTTT
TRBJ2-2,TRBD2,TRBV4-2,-,CASSQVPVRGAKTGELFF,TGTGCCAGCAGCCAAGTTCCGGTGCGGGGGGCTAAGACCGGGGAGCTGTTTTTT
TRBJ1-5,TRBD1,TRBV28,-,CASSSVNRGSSNQPQHF,TGTGCCAGCAGTTCAGTGAACAGGGGTTCTAGCAATCAGCCCCAGCATTTT
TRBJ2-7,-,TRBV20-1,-,CSASAAGWSTYEQYF,TGCAGTGCTAGTGCGGCCGGTTGGTCAACCTACGAGCAGTACTTC
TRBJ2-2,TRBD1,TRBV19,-,CASSIDLGQGSRGELFF,TGTGCCAGTAGTATAGATCTAGGACAGGGGAGTCGGGGGGAGCTGTTTTTT
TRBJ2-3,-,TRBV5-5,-,CATPGTPSTDTQYF,TGTGCCACGCCGGGGACACCGAGCACAGATACGCAGTATTTT
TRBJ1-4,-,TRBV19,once,CASSIDQGILRKLFF,TGTGCCAGTAGTATAGATCAAGGCATATTGCGAAAACTGTTTTTT
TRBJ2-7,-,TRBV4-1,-,CASSQTRDGTYEQYF,TGCGCCAGCAGCCAGACCCGGGACGGCACCTACGAGCAGTACTTC
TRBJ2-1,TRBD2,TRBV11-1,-,CASSLAVTSGTYNEQFF,TGTGCCAGCAGCTTAGCGGTGACTAGCGGGACCTACAATGAGCAGTTCTTC
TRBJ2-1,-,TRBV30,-,CAWSVSTWGNEQFF,TGTGCCTGGAGTGTGTCGACGTGGGGGAATGAGCAGTTCTTC
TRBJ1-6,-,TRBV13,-,CASSLGLSANSPLHF,TGTGCCAGCAGCTTAGGCCTTTCGGCTAATTCACCCCTCCACTTT
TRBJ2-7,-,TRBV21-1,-,CASSKETSAGDSYEQYF,TGTGCCAGCAGCAAAGAAACGTCGGCAGGGGACTCCTACGAGCAGTACTTC
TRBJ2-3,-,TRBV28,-,CASSVDRLTQYF,TGTGCCAGCAGTGTCGACAGACTTACGCAGTATTTT
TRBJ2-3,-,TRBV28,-,CASSSTGSSTDTQYF,TGTGCCAGCAGTTCGACAGGTTCCAGCACAGATACGCAGTATTTT
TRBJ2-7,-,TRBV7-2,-,CASSLVGMRYF,TGTGCCAGCAGCTTAGTAGGGATGCGGTACTTC
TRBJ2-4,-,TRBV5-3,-,CARSFRQTYALAKNIQYF,TGTGCCAGAAGCTTCAGGCAGACCTACGCTCTAGCCAAAAACATTCAGTACTTC
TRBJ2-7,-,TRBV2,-,CASSEEISRGPNPF,TGTGCCAGCAGTGAAGAAATTTCCCGGGGACCTAATCCCTTC
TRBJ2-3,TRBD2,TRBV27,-,CASHTPGTSGGTDTQYF,TGTGCCAGCCATACCCCCGGGACTAGCGGGGGAACAGATACGCAGTATTTT
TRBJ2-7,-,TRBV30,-,CAWSVGLEREQYF,TGTGCCTGGAGTGTGGGGCTGGAAAGGGAGCAGTACTTC
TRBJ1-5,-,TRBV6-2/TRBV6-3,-,CASSYVQGKQPQHF,TGTGCCAGCAGTTACGTGCAGGGGAAGCAGCCCCAGCATTTT
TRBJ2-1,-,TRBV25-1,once,CASSDMDSFTHEQFF,TGTGCCAGCAGTGATATGGACAGTTTCACCCATGAGCAGTTCTTC
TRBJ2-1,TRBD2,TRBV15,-,CATSRAGGSSYNEQFF,TGTGCCACCAGCAGAGCGGGGGGTAGCTCCTACAATGAGCAGTTCTTC
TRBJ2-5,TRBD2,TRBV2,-,CASSVSGVQETQYF,TGTGCCAGCAGTGTAAGCGGGGTCCAAGAGACCCAGTACTTC
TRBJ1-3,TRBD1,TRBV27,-,CASSPSGQGGRNTIYF,TGTGCCAGCAGCCCTTCCGGACAGGGCGGAAGAAACACCATATATTTT
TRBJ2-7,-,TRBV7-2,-,CASSLGVGGEPREQYF,TGTGCCAGCAGCTTAGGTGTTGGCGGGGAGCCGCGCGAGCAGTACTTC
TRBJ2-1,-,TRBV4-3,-,CASSQESREEQFF,TGCGCCAGCAGCCAAGAATCCCGCGAAGAGCAGTTCTTC
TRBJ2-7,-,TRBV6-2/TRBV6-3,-,CASSLAPLRDGGSYEQYF,TGTGCCAGCAGTTTGGCCCCTCTCCGGGACGGGGGCTCCTACGAGCAGTACTTC
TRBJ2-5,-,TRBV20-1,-,CSATPQETQYF,TGCAGTGCTACACCACAAGAGACCCAGTACTTC
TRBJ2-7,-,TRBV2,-,CASTEVNRHYEQYF,TGTGCCAGCACCGAAGTAAACAGACACTACGAGCAGTACTTC
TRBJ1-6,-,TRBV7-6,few,CASSSGTLNSPLHF,TGTGCCAGCAGCTCCGGGACCCTTAATTCACCCCTCCACTTT
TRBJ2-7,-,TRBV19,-,CASSRTVAYEQYF,TGTGCCAGTAGTCGGACGGTTGCCTACGAGCAGTACTTC
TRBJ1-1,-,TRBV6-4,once,CASRDSAWARTEAFF,TGTGCCAGTAGAGACAGTGCTTGGGCCCGCACTGAAGCTTTCTTT
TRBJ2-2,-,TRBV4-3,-,CASSTSSNTGELFF,TGCGCCAGCAGCACATCTTCGAACACCGGGGAGCTGTTTTTT
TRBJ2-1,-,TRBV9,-,CASSVEGAGPVSEQFF,TGTGCCAGCAGCGTAGAAGGAGCGGGTCCGGTCAGTGAGCAGTTCTTC
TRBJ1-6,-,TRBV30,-,CACPTGFGANSPLHF,TGTGCCTGCCCAACAGGGTTCGGGGCTAATTCACCCCTCCACTTT
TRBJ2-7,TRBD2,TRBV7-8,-,CASLDWEGEQYF,TGTGCCAGCTTGGACTGGGAGGGCGAGCAGTACTTC
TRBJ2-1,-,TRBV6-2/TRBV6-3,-,CASSYFDRNEQFF,TGTGCCAGCAGTTACTTCGATCGCAATGAGCAGTTCTTC
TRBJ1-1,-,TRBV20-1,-,CSASIRNTEAFF,TGCAGTGCTAGTATTCGGAACACTGAAGCTTTCTTT
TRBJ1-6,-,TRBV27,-,CASSLLTDGNSPLHF,TGTGCCAGCAGTTTACTAACGGACGGGAATTCACCCCTCCACTTT
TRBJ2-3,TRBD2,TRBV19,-,CASREGLAGGTDTQYF,TGTGCCAGTAGGGAGGGACTAGCGGGGGGCACAGATACGCAGTATTTT
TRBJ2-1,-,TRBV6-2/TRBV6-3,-,CASSVGVGEQFF,TGTGCCAGCAGTGTAGGGGTGGGGGAGCAGTTCTTC
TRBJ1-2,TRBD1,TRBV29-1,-,CSDMDRGGIGYTF,TGCAGCGATATGGACAGGGGAGGTATTGGCTACACCTTC
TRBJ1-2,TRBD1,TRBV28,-,CASSLSSGQIYGYTF,TGTGCCAGCAGTTTAAGTTCGGGACAGATCTATGGCTACACCTTC
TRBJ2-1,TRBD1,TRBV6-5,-,CASSYGRPTGDNEQFF,TGTGCCAGCAGTTACGGAAGACCCACAGGGGACAATGAGCAGTTCTTC
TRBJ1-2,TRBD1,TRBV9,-,CASSPQEGAYGYTF,TGTGCCAGCAGCCCCCAGGAGGGGGCCTATGGCTACACCTTC
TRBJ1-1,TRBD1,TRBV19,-,CASSVLGQGAFTEAFF,TGTGCCAGTAGTGTACTAGGACAGGGGGCTTTCACTGAAGCTTTCTTT
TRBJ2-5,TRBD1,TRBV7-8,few,CASSQIGTGAGETQYF,TGTGCCAGCAGTCAGATAGGGACAGGGGCGGGGGAGACCCAGTACTTC
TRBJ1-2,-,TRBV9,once,CASSPNPGNYGYTF,TGTGCCAGCAGCCCTAACCCGGGTAACTATGGCTACACCTTC
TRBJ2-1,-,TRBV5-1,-,CASSLYGQSYNEQFF,TGCGCCAGCAGCTTGTATGGACAGTCTTACAATGAGCAGTTCTTC
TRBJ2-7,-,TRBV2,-,CASRGGQSSYEQYF,TGTGCCAGCAGGGGGGGACAGAGCTCCTACGAGCAGTACTTC
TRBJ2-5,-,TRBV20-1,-,CSVSDRETQYF,TGCAGTGTCTCCGACCGAGAGACCCAGTACTTC
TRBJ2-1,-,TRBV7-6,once,CASSKGVGTPNEQFF,TGTGCCAGCAGCAAGGGGGTGGGGACGCCGAATGAGCAGTTCTTC
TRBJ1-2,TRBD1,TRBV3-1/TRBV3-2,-,CASSQGPGGRPSYGYTF,TGTGCCAGCAGCCAAGGGCCAGGGGGCCGGCCTTCTTATGGCTACACCTTC
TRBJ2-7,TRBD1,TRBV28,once,CASSPMGDSFYEQYF,TGTGCCAGCAGTCCGATGGGGGACAGCTTCTACGAGCAGTACTTC
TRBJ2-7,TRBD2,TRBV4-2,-,CASSQDLAGGSSSYEQYF,TGTGCCAGCAGCCAAGATTTGGCGGGGGGATCCAGCTCCTACGAGCAGTACTTC
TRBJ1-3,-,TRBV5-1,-,CASSLNGQNTIYF,TGCGCCAGCAGCCTAAATGGACAAAACACCATATATTTT
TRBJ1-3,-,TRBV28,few,CASSFGTKHGDTIYF,TGTGCCAGCAGCTTCGGGACTAAACATGGAGACACCATATATTTT